This TCR beta chain derives from a study of response to subunit inactivated influenza vaccine. A remark on this clonotype: The antigen is undetermined.

CDR3 length equals 13 residues. Germline V gives CDR1 SGHTA, CDR2 FQGNSA. Trimming pared 5 bases from V and 5 bases from J, leaving 12 bases between. General observations from the study: Seasonal influenza vaccination, on each occasion, was suggested by the authors to recruit few new T cells.

MiXCR, applied by TCRdb to the RT-PCR reads, yields one record per CDR3 protein. The profile shows 500,000 to 600,000 distinct CDR3 sequences, about 14% of them singletons. This TCR was recovered from a man in his forties or fifties who received an inactivated influenza vaccine. The V gene is TRBV7-2, the J gene TRBJ2-5; D ambiguous. The input for sequencing was PBMCs from blood, taken 11 to 12 days after vaccination. CDR3 nucleotides: TGTGCCAGCAGCGCCACCGGTAGGGAGACCCAGTACTTC. Translated: CASSATGRETQYF.